The 16 T cell receptor beta chains given below trace back to one sample, sequenced in a study of metastatic and nonmetastatic thyroid tumors. TCRdb reanalyzed the PCR reads via MiXCR. The sample has roughly 81,000 clones; less than 10% are singletons. No treatment had been given to any patient before thyroid surgery. Sequenced input: blood. The receptors here all came from a female donor with papillary thyroid cancer or a benign thyroid nodule (not recorded which). Some clones in this sample may be carry-over from other donors' samples.

This clone was seen at least ten times. This chain uses TRBV12-3 or TRBV12-4 with TRBJ1-1; D gene ambiguous. V lost 3 bases and J lost 3, with 17 bases in between. The CDR3 has 16 residues. CDR3 sequence (DNA): TGTGCCAGCAGTTTCGGACTTAATCAAGCGGACACTGAAGCTTTCTTT. This encodes CASSFGLNQADTEAFF.

This clone was seen ten or more times. J is TRBJ2-2 and V is TRBV28, with D possibly matching TRBD2 (5 bases). Germline V gene lookup returns CDR1 MDHEN and CDR2 SYDVKM. The CDR3 is 15 amino acids. V lost 4 bases and J lost 5, with 14 bases in between. The CDR3 sequence is CASSSTRTGTGELFF. In DNA, the CDR3 is TGTGCCAGCAGTTCCACACGGACGGGGACCGGGGAGCTGTTTTTT.

In this sample, this clone turned up many times. This rearrangement joins TRBV11-2 to TRBJ1-5, with 8 bases fitting TRBD1. V dropped 3 bases and J dropped 2; count of bases not matched to a gene: 6. This CDR3 comprises 16 residues. Germline CDR1 is SGHAT and CDR2 is FQNNGV. The CDR3 DNA follows: TGTGCCAGCAGCTTCCCAGGGGGCAGGGGCAATCAGCCCCAGCATTTT. This translates into CASSFPGGRGNQPQHF.

The table lists this clone with a few counts. A read error may explain this, as a much larger clone is one base away. Distinct nucleotide sequences in the sample also encode this CDR3. The rearrangement links TRBV2 to TRBJ1-4; tentatively, D is TRBD1 (5 bases). The V gene lost 6 bases and the J gene lost 7 bases, with 15 bases spanning the gap. CDR3 length equals 14 residues. CDR1 is SNHLY, CDR2 FYNNEI, per germline. The CDR3 is CASRPERGAEKLFF. The CDR3 nucleotides read TGTGCCAGCAGACCCGAGAGGGGAGCTGAAAAACTGTTTTTT.

To note about this clone: A much larger clone sits a single nucleotide away, making a read error possible. The rearrangement joins TRBV2 to TRBJ1-1; no reliable D call. Germline V gene sequence: CDR1 SNHLY, CDR2 FYNNEI. With 6 bases removed from V and 11 bases from J, the gap between germline ends came to 10 bases. The CDR3 has 10 amino acids. CDR3 DNA sequence: TGTGCCAGCAGGTACACTGGGGCTTTCTTT. This sequence encodes CASRYTGAFF.

On this clone itself: Possible read error: a much larger clone is one base away. In this CDR3 the conserved last residue, phenylalanine or tryptophan, is missing, so a read error is likely. V gene TRBV7-2 combines with J gene TRBJ1-4; no firm D call. Germline V lookup: CDR1 SGHTA, CDR2 FQGNSA. V lost 3 bases, J lost 6 bases, and 8 bases lay in between. This CDR3 comprises 13 residues. The CDR3, as DNA: TGTGCCAGCAGCTTCACAGTTGATGAAAAACTGTTTCTT. Protein: CASSFTVDEKLFL.

This clone was recorded at least ten times. The chain has TRBV20-1 and TRBJ2-5; 9 bases align to TRBD1. J was trimmed by 1 base and V by 3 bases; bases with no gene match: 3. The CDR3 is made up of 14 amino acids. Germline V gene data show CDR1 as DFQATT and CDR2 as SNEGSKA (reference sequence). CDR3 protein: CSARTGGGQETQYF. CDR3 nucleotide sequence: TGCAGTGCTAGGACAGGGGGGGGCCAAGAGACCCAGTACTTC.

Concerning this clone: A much bigger clone sits one base away, suggesting this may be a read error. The chain joins TRBV10-3 to TRBJ1-2; no clear D gene. CDR1 is ENHRY, CDR2 SYGVKD, per germline. CDR3 size: 14 residues. Between the trimmed V and J ends, which lost 5 bases and 0 bases, there was a span of 10 bases. The CDR3 DNA reads TGTGCCATCAGTCCAGGAGATACTAACTATGGCTACACCTTC. Translating gives CAISPGDTNYGYTF.

This clone showed up many times. This sequence joins TRBV12-3 or TRBV12-4 and TRBJ1-5; D gene ambiguous. The CDR3 runs to 14 residues. V lost 3 bases, J lost 3 bases, and 9 bases lay in between. DNA for the CDR3: TGTGCCAGCAGTTTTTGGGGTAACAATCAGCCCCAGCATTTT. Its translation is CASSFWGNNQPQHF.

V gene TRBV19 combines with J gene TRBJ2-3, with D perhaps TRBD1 or TRBD2 (5 bases each). The germline CDR1 and CDR2 sequences are LNHDA and SQIVND (reference sequence). The CDR3 sequence is 15 residues long. The V and J ends lost 3 bases and 5 bases respectively, with 15 bases between them. CDR3 DNA: TGTGCCAGTAGTATTTACTGGGGGTTGGAAGATACGCAGTATTTT. It specifies CASSIYWGLEDTQYF.

This clone was counted ten times or more. This chain joins TRBV5-1 and TRBJ2-3, with 10 bases lining up with TRBD1. J was trimmed by 3 bases and V by 3 bases; bases with no gene match: 4. Per the germline V gene, CDR1 is SGHRS and CDR2 is YFSETQ. The CDR3 loop spans 15 amino acids. This chain's CDR3 is CASSSPGQGTDTQYF. The CDR3 DNA sequence: TGCGCCAGCAGCTCACCGGGACAGGGGACAGATACGCAGTATTTT. The full variable domain, with the rest looked up from reference TRBV5-1 and TRBJ2-3, is KAGVTQTPRYLIKTRGQQVTLSCSPISGHRSVSWYQQTPGQGLQFLFEYFSETQRNKGNFPGRFSGRQFSNSRSEMNVSTLELGDSALYLCASSSPGQGTDTQYFGPGTRLTVL.

The chain's CDR3 is CASSLGGQGDYGYTF. In DNA form, the CDR3 reads TGTGCCAGCAGTTTAGGGGGACAGGGCGACTATGGCTACACCTTC. The chain joins TRBV28 to TRBJ1-2; 9 bases fit TRBD1. V gave up 2 bases and J gave up 3 bases; unmatched junction bases: 4. Germline V gene lookup returns CDR1 MDHEN and CDR2 SYDVKM. The CDR3 consists of 15 residues.

This clone has ten or more counts. The chain joins TRBV15 to TRBJ1-5, with 7 bases aligning to TRBD1. Germline V gene sequence: CDR1 LNHNV, CDR2 YYDKDF (reference sequence). This CDR3 is 16 amino acids long. With 1 base clipped from V and 7 bases from J, the junction kept 10 bases outside the gene matches. The CDR3 region is CATSRGTGAVGQPQHF. For the CDR3, the DNA is TGTGCCACCAGCAGAGGAACAGGGGCGGTAGGGCAGCCCCAGCATTTT.

This clone was seen ten or more times. The chain combines TRBV6-6 with TRBJ2-1; 7 nucleotides line up with TRBD2. With 0 bases clipped from V and 5 bases from J, the junction kept 1 base outside the gene matches. Germline V gene data show CDR1 as MNHNY and CDR2 as SVGAGI (reference sequence). The CDR3 runs to 14 residues. The CDR3 DNA follows: TGTGCCAGCAGTTACTCGAGCGGGAACAATGAGCAGTTCTTC. Encoded protein: CASSYSSGNNEQFF.

On this clone itself: A single base separates this from a much larger clone, so it may be a read error. The V call is TRBV6-1, the J call TRBJ2-6, with D possibly matching TRBD1 (5 bases). The CDR3 has 15 amino acids. Trimming took 6 bases from V and 6 from J, leaving 15 bases between them. Germline CDR1 MNHNS, CDR2 SASEGT. Written as DNA, the CDR3 is TGTGCCAGCAGCCCCCCGACAGATGTGGCCAACGTCCTGACTTTC. Its protein is CASSPPTDVANVLTF.

V usage is TRBV6-2 or TRBV6-3 and J usage is TRBJ1-1; D gene uncertain. The germline V gene encodes CDR1 MNHEY and CDR2 SVGEGT. The CDR3 has 16 amino acids. V lost 4 bases and J lost 2, with 17 bases in between. Here the CDR3 reads CASSSPWFRANTEAFF. CDR3 coding DNA: TGTGCCAGCAGTTCCCCATGGTTTAGGGCCAACACTGAAGCTTTCTTT.